A single sample is the source of the 9 T cell receptor beta chains below, sequenced in a study of immune heterogeneity within non-small cell lung tumors. In a multiplex PCR, 32 V and 13 J primers amplified TCR beta CDR3. TCRdb processed the multiplex PCR reads anew with MiXCR; each CDR3 protein has one entry. The sample has over 5,500 distinct CDR3 sequences, under 25% seen once. Template material for each sample was about 560 ng of bulk tumor genomic DNA. During surgery, each primary tumor gave multiple biopsies spaced as far apart as possible. Newly diagnosed with untreated non-small cell lung cancer, the patients underwent curative surgery. Source material: lung tumor tissue. The receptors originated from a female donor with non-small cell lung cancer.

Judged by abundance, this clonotype is medium-sized (0.01 to 0.1%). V is TRBV4-1 and J is TRBJ2-7; 9 bases fit TRBD1. This CDR3 contains 15 residues. Trimming cost V 1 base and J 3 bases; bases outside gene matches: 4. Germline V gene sequence: CDR1 MGHRA, CDR2 YSYEKL. The DNA of the CDR3 is TGCGCCAGCAGCCAAGCCGGGACAGGGAGCTACGAGCAGTACTTC. Its translation is CASSQAGTGSYEQYF.

By share of the sample, this clonotype is medium-sized. V is TRBV20-1 and J is TRBJ2-7; 8 bases are shared with TRBD1. Germline V gene lookup returns CDR1 DFQATT and CDR2 SNEGSKA (reference sequence). This CDR3 has 15 residues. Trimming took 6 bases from V and 0 from J; bases not matched to a gene: 10. The CDR3 protein is CSADGTGSSSYEQYF. CDR3 nucleotides: TGCAGTGCAGATGGGACAGGATCCAGCTCCTACGAGCAGTACTTC.

By proportion, this clonotype is medium-sized. The rearrangement joins TRBV28 to TRBJ2-1; 9 nucleotides agree with TRBD1. This CDR3 is 15 amino acids long. With 2 bases clipped from V and 2 bases from J, the junction kept 1 base outside the gene matches. Germline loops: CDR1 MDHEN, CDR2 SYDVKM. The CDR3 DNA reads TGTGCCAGCAGTTTAAGGACAGGGGCCTACAATGAGCAGTTCTTC. It is translated as CASSLRTGAYNEQFF.

The V and J genes are TRBV7-2 and TRBJ2-7, with D perhaps matching TRBD2 (5 bases). This CDR3 spans 14 amino acids. V was clipped by 5 bases and J by 1 base, with 12 bases between them. The germline V gene encodes CDR1 SGHTA and CDR2 FQGNSA. CDR3 DNA: TGTGCCAGCAGCCCGGACTTTTCTTCCTACGAGCAGTACTTC. The encoded protein is CASSPDFSSYEQYF.

The genes are TRBV6-1 and TRBJ2-1; 13 nucleotides match TRBD2. Trimming cost V 5 bases and J 5 bases; bases outside gene matches: 6. Germline V gene lookup returns CDR1 MNHNS and CDR2 SASEGT. The CDR3 covers 16 residues. This CDR3 is CASSKPGLAGHNEQFF. CDR3 DNA: TGTGCCAGCAGTAAACCGGGACTAGCGGGGCACAATGAGCAGTTCTTC.

In its sample, this clonotype is medium-sized. The rearrangement links TRBV27 to TRBJ2-7; D tentatively fits TRBD1 or TRBD2 (6 bases each). This CDR3 has 15 residues. Germline CDR1 MNHEY, CDR2 SMNVEV (reference sequence). Trimming took off 4 bases at V and 3 bases at J, with 16 bases between the two ends. CDR3 sequence reads: CASSSRGVAVYEQYF. As DNA, the CDR3 is TGTGCCAGCAGTTCAAGGGGGGTTGCGGTCTACGAGCAGTACTTC.

This clonotype occurred a few times. CDR3 nucleotides: TGTGCCAGCAGCCGGACAGGGGAAACAGATACGCAGTATTTT. Protein product: CASSRTGETDTQYF. The chain couples TRBV14 to TRBJ2-3; 9 bases agree with TRBD1. The CDR3 runs to 14 residues. Germline CDR1 reads SGHDN; CDR2 reads FVKESK. The V gene end was trimmed by 4 bases and the J gene end by 3 bases; junction bases not matched to a gene: 2.

The gene calls are TRBV14 and TRBJ2-3, with TRBD2 identical over 13 bases. The germline gives CDR1 SGHDN, CDR2 FVKESK. The trim removed 4 bases at V and 4 bases at J, leaving 8 bases unmatched. The CDR3 covers 17 residues. The CDR3 region is CASSLSGTSGAADTQYF. CDR3 DNA: TGTGCCAGCAGCCTCTCCGGGACTAGCGGGGCCGCAGATACGCAGTATTTT.

In this sample, this clonotype is medium-sized. V is TRBV7-3 and J is TRBJ2-7; tentatively, D is TRBD1 (5 bases). CDR1 is SGHTA and CDR2 is FQGTGA in the germline V gene. The CDR3 length is 14 residues. Trimming pared 1 base from V and 6 bases from J, leaving 13 bases between. This CDR3 is CASSLSPGSGEQYF. The CDR3, as DNA: TGTGCCAGCAGCTTAAGTCCAGGGTCTGGCGAGCAGTACTTC.